These 11 T cell receptor beta chains were all obtained from the same sample, sequenced in a study of T cell changes during pregnancy in multiple sclerosis. Libraries were prepared by immunoSEQ multiplex PCR; TCRdb keeps only in-frame clonotypes and omits some of them. The table lists around 69,000 clones, 90% to 95% of them singletons, with approximately 5.7% in the top ten. The material sequenced was CD8+ T cells from peripheral blood mononuclear cells, taken before pregnancy. These receptors were collected from a female donor with multiple sclerosis, enrolled in a pregnancy study.

This chain uses TRBV6-5 with TRBJ2-1; D gene unclear. V was cut by 5 bases and J by 7 bases, with 6 bases left in between. The CDR3 loop spans 11 amino acids. Germline V gene sequence: CDR1 MNHEY, CDR2 SVGAGI. CDR3 protein: CASSTSNEQFF. CDR3 DNA sequence: TGTGCCAGCAGTACAAGTAATGAGCAGTTCTTC.

The chain employs TRBV15 and TRBJ2-1, with 9 bases identical to TRBD2. V was clipped by 3 bases and J by 6 bases; unmatched bases: 6. Germline values: CDR1 LNHNV, CDR2 YYDKDF (reference sequence). The CDR3 loop spans 15 amino acids. The CDR3 bases are TGTGCCACCAGCAGGGCTAGCGGGGTCAGCAATGAGCAGTTCTTC. It encodes CATSRASGVSNEQFF.

This clone was recorded only once. The rearrangement uses TRBV6-5 and TRBJ1-2; D might be TRBD1 (5 bases). Germline CDR1 is MNHEY and CDR2 is SVGAGI. The CDR3 contains 13 residues. Trimming stripped 2 bases from V and 8 bases from J, with 12 bases between. The CDR3: CASSYGGGDGYTF. CDR3 nucleotides: TGTGCCAGCAGTTACGGGGGAGGTGACGGCTACACCTTC.

This chain connects TRBV25-1 to TRBJ1-1; no clear D. Germline V CDR1 and CDR2: MGHDK, SYGVNS. Trimming cost V 6 bases and J 0 bases, with 8 bases left between them. The CDR3 runs 13 residues. The CDR3 loop reads CASRISVNTEAFF. CDR3 nucleotide sequence: TGTGCCAGCAGGATCTCAGTGAACACTGAAGCTTTCTTT.

This clone was detected once. This chain uses TRBV7-9 with TRBJ2-7; no definite D call. CDR1 SEHNR and CDR2 FQNEAQ come from the germline V gene (reference sequence). Trimming stripped 2 bases from V and 5 bases from J, with 10 bases between. CDR3 length: 13 amino acids. The CDR3 is CASSLFESNEQYF. The CDR3 nucleotides read TGTGCCAGCAGCTTATTTGAGAGCAACGAGCAGTACTTC.

The gene calls are TRBV13 and TRBJ1-1, with D maybe TRBD1 (5 bases). Trimming stripped 8 bases from V and 3 bases from J, with 16 bases between. CDR3 length: 14 amino acids. Germline V lookup: CDR1 PRHDT, CDR2 FYEKMQ (reference sequence). CDR3 sequence reads: CASSDGQKYTEAFF. The CDR3 DNA is TGTGCCAGCTCCGACGGACAAAAATACACTGAAGCTTTCTTT.

The genes are TRBV6-1 and TRBJ2-5, with 8 bases matching TRBD1. Germline V gives CDR1 MNHNS, CDR2 SASEGT. The CDR3 is 16 amino acids. After removal of 4 bases from V and 4 bases from J, the junction contained 11 bases not matched to a gene. CDR3: CASSVPRTGWGETQYF. The DNA of the CDR3 is TGTGCCAGCAGTGTACCTCGGACAGGGTGGGGAGAGACCCAGTACTTC.

This chain links TRBV11-2 with TRBJ2-5, with TRBD1 identical over 8 bases. CDR1 is SGHAT and CDR2 is FQNNGV in the germline V gene. Losses at the gene ends were 6 bases for V and 4 bases for J; bases not matched to a gene: 10. The CDR3 covers 15 residues. The CDR3 reads CASSTGQGGVETQYF. CDR3 nucleotide sequence: TGTGCCAGCAGTACCGGACAGGGAGGCGTAGAGACCCAGTACTTC. The full variable domain, completed using reference TRBV11-2 and TRBJ2-5, is EAGVAQSPRYKIIEKRQSVAFWCNPISGHATLYWYQQILGQGPKLLIQFQNNGVVDDSQLPKDRFSAERLKGVDSTLKIQPAKLEDSAVYLCASSTGQGGVETQYFGPGTRLLVL.

The chain has TRBV2 and TRBJ1-2; perhaps TRBD1 as D (6 bases). Germline assignment: CDR1 SNHLY and CDR2 FYNNEI. Trimming stripped 4 bases from V and 3 bases from J, with 12 bases between. The CDR3 has 14 amino acids. The CDR3 nucleotides are TGTGCCAGCAGTGGAATCGGACAGCACTATGGCTACACCTTC. It encodes CASSGIGQHYGYTF.

This chain connects TRBV23-1 to TRBJ2-1; 7 bases line up with TRBD2. TRBV23-1 is filed as an ORF, its function uncertain. V was clipped by 3 bases and J by 4 bases; unmatched bases: 6. The CDR3 consists of 15 residues. The CDR3 DNA reads as TGCGCCAGCAGTCATGGGCTAGCGGAATACAATGAGCAGTTCTTC. This gives the protein CASSHGLAEYNEQFF.

This clone turned up a few times. The CDR3 nucleotides read TGTGCCAGTAGTATTGCGACAGGGGGAGCAGATACGCAGTATTTT. Amino acid sequence: CASSIATGGADTQYF. The chain carries TRBV19 and TRBJ2-3, with 9 bases identical to TRBD1. The trim removed 3 bases at V and 4 bases at J, leaving 5 bases unmatched. The germline V gene has CDR1 LNHDA and CDR2 SQIVND (reference sequence). The CDR3 is 15 residues long.